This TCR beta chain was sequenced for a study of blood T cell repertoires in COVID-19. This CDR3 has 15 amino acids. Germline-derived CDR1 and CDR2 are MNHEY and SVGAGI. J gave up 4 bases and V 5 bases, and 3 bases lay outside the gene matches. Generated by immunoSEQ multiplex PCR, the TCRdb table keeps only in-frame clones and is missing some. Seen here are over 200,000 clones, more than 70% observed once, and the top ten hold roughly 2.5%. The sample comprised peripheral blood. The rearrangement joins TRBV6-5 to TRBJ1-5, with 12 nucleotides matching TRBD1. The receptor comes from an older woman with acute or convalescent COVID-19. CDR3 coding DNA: TGTGCCAGCAGTCGGGACAGGGGGCCGAATCAGCCCCAGCATTTT. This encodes CASSRDRGPNQPQHF.